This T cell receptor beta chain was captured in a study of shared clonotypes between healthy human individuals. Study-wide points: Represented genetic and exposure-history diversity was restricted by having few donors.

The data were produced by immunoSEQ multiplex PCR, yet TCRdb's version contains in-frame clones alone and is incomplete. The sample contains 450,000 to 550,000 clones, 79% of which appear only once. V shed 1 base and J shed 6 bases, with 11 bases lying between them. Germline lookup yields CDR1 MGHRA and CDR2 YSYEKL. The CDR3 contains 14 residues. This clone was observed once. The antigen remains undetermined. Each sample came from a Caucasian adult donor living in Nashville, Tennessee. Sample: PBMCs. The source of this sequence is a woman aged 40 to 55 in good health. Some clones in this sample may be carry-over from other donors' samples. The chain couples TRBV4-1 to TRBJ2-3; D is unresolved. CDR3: CASSQVGGRDTQYF. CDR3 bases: TGCGCCAGCAGCCAAGTGGGCGGCCGGGATACGCAGTATTTT.